This T cell receptor (beta chain) is drawn from a study of siplizumab effects on memory and regulatory T cells. Concerning this clone: Its antigen is unknown.

The assay was immunoSEQ multiplex PCR, and TCRdb's table has in-frame clones only and misses some. The sample yields about 97,000 clones, about 90% seen once. Study-level results: Most alloreactive clones went unmapped to unstimulated subsets; only a minor fraction mapped.

Sequencing was carried out using CD4+ T cells sorted from blood. The sequence came from a human donor in good health.

CDR3 region: CASSRVRTDTQYF. In DNA form, the CDR3 reads TGTGCCAGCTCCCGGGTTCGCACAGATACGCAGTATTTT. The rearrangement joins TRBV28 to TRBJ2-3; D call uncertain. Germline V gene data show CDR1 as MDHEN and CDR2 as SYDVKM. This CDR3 spans 13 amino acids. The germline V and J ends were trimmed by 8 bases and 1 base, with 10 bases remaining between them.